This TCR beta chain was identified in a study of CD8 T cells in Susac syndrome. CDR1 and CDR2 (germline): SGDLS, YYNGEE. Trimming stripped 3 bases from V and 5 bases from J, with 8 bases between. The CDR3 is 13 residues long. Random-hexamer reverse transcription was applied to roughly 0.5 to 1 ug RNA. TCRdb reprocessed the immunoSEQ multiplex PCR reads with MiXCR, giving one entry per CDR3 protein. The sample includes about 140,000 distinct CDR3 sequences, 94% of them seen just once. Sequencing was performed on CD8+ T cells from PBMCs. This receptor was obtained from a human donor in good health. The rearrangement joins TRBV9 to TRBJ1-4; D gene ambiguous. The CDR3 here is CASSGRRNEKLFF. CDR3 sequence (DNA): TGTGCCAGCAGCGGCAGAAGAAATGAAAAACTGTTTTTT.